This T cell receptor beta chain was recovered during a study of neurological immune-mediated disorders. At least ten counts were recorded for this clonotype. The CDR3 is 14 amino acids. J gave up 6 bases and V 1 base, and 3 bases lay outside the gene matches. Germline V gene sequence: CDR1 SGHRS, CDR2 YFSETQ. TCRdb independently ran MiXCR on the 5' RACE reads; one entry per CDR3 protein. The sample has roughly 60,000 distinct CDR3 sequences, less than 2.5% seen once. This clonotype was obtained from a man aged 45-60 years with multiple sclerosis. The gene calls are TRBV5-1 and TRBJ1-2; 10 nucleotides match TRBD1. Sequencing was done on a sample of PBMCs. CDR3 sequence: CASSLRQGANGYTF. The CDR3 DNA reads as TGCGCCAGCAGCTTGAGACAGGGGGCTAATGGCTACACCTTC. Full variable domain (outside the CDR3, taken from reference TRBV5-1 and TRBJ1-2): KAGVTQTPRYLIKTRGQQVTLSCSPISGHRSVSWYQQTPGQGLQFLFEYFSETQRNKGNFPGRFSGRQFSNSRSEMNVSTLELGDSALYLCASSLRQGANGYTFGSGTRLTVV.